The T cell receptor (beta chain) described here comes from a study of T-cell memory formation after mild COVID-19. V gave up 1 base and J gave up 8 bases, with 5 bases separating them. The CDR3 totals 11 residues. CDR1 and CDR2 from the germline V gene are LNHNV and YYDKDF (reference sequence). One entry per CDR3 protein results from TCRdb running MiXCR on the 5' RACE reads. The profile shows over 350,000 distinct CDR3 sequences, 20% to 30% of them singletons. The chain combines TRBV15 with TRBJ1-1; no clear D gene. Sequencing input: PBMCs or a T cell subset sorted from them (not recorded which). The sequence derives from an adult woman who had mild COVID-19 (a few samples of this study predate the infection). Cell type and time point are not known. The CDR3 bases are TGTGCCACCAGCAGAGGCCAGGAAGCTTTCTTT. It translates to CATSRGQEAFF.